A selection of T cell receptor beta chains follows, all from one sample in a study of control samples from healthy donors and cancer patients. The table came from immunoSEQ multiplex PCR; TCRdb's copy has only in-frame clones and leaves some out. The repertoire includes about 130,000 clones, around nine tenths of them detected once, and roughly 3.1% sits in the top ten. Input material: blood. These receptors were taken from a man aged 45-65 years in good health. CDR3s include the opening cysteine and the closing phenylalanine or tryptophan. Fields, in order: J gene, V gene, clone size, D gene, CDR3 protein, CDR3 DNA. D genes are given only for firm matches. Part of the rows lack a size; the others show once, few, many or a class for expanded clones.

TRBJ1-5	TRBV4-1	once	NA	CASSQSGTPNQPQHF	TGCGCCAGCAGCCAGAGCGGGACACCAAATCAGCCCCAGCATTTT
TRBJ2-1	TRBV9	NA	NA	CASSVNFDEQFF	TGTGCCAGCAGCGTAAACTTTGATGAGCAGTTCTTC
TRBJ2-5	TRBV5-6	NA	NA	CASSFSGVTETQYF	TGTGCCAGCAGCTTTTCAGGGGTGACGGAGACCCAGTACTTC
TRBJ2-7	TRBV18	NA	TRBD1	CASSPRQGALGEQYF	TGTGCCAGCTCACCACGACAGGGGGCGTTGGGGGAGCAGTACTTC
TRBJ2-1	TRBV4-1	NA	TRBD2	CASSTPQRGGPMDEQFF	TGCGCCAGCAGCACCCCTCAACGCGGGGGGCCTATGGATGAGCAGTTCTTC
TRBJ2-3	TRBV19	once	NA	CAAGSTDTQYF	TGTGCCGCAGGGAGCACAGATACGCAGTATTTT
TRBJ2-1	TRBV24-1	NA	NA	CATSDLHMGGEQFF	TGTGCCACCAGTGATTTGCATATGGGGGGCGAGCAGTTCTTC
TRBJ1-1	TRBV27	NA	NA	CASSLYRTPNTEAFF	TGTGCCAGCAGTTTATATCGGACACCGAACACTGAAGCTTTCTTT
TRBJ2-1	TRBV11-2	NA	NA	CASSLISSYNEQFF	TGTGCCAGCAGCTTAATTAGCTCCTACAATGAGCAGTTCTTC
TRBJ2-7	TRBV2	NA	NA	CASSAGSYEQYF	TGTGCCAGCAGTGCGGGCAGCTACGAGCAGTACTTC
TRBJ1-1	TRBV4-2	NA	NA	CASSQFHGGEAFF	TGTGCCAGCAGTCAATTCCATGGGGGGGAAGCTTTCTTT
TRBJ1-5	TRBV6-4	NA	NA	CASSAGGLSTYSNQPQHF	TGTGCCAGCAGTGCCGGGGGGCTAAGCACATATAGCAATCAGCCCCAGCATTTT
TRBJ2-3	TRBV28	NA	NA	CASSYSRTEDTDTQYF	TGTGCCAGCAGCTATTCCCGGACAGAAGACACAGATACGCAGTATTTT
TRBJ2-4	TRBV4-1	NA	TRBD1	CASSQTGQGLAKNIQYF	TGCGCCAGCAGCCAAACAGGACAGGGGCTAGCCAAAAACATTCAGTACTTC